Shown below are 32 T cell receptor beta chains from a single sample sequenced in a study of vaccination and CD4 T cells after COVID-19. Their specific antigens are unknown. The assay that was used to sequence DNA from cultured CD4+ T cells was the Oncomine TCR Beta short-read assay. One entry per CDR3 protein results from TCRdb running MiXCR on the PCR reads. The sample holds about 5,000 distinct CDR3 sequences, 60% seen once. The treatment here: roughly ten-day PBMC culture with coronavirus spike peptide pools or control peptides (ViraFEST assay). According to the study, CD4+ T cells from the unexposed donor were gathered ahead of the COVID-19 pandemic (2011-2018). Source material: CD4+ T cells from blood, cultured in vitro. The receptors were gathered from a human donor in good health.

Of note for this clonotype: The final CDR3 position lacks the conserved phenylalanine or tryptophan, pointing to a likely read error. The rearrangement uses TRBV5-5 and TRBJ1-2; no clear D gene. Germline assignment: CDR1 SGHKS and CDR2 YYEKEE (reference sequence). V was shortened by 7 bases and J by 4 bases, with 17 bases between the two germline ends. The CDR3 totals 14 residues. The chain's CDR3 is CASLLDRATYGYTS. CDR3 sequence (DNA): TGTGCCAGCCTTTTGGATAGGGCCACCTATGGCTACACCTCC.

The chain is built from TRBV28 and TRBJ1-2; D gene ambiguous. Trimming removed 5 bases at V and 7 bases at J, with 14 bases between. The CDR3 is made up of 13 amino acids. Germline V gene data show CDR1 as MDHEN and CDR2 as SYDVKM. DNA for the CDR3: TGTGCCAGCAGTCCCCACTACCGGGGTGGCTACACCTTC. The encoded protein is CASSPHYRGGYTF.

The chain carries TRBV5-6 and TRBJ2-2, with 10 bases that match TRBD2. V was clipped by 2 bases and J by 4 bases; unmatched bases: 5. There are 16 residues in the CDR3. In germline, CDR1 is SGHDT, CDR2 YYEEEE. The CDR3 DNA sequence: TGTGCCAGCAGCTTTGGCAGCGGGAGGGTCACCGGGGAGCTGTTTTTT. It yields the protein CASSFGSGRVTGELFF.

DNA of the CDR3: TGTGCCAGCAGCGTAGATAGGGGAACTGAAGCTTTCTTT. It is translated as CASSVDRGTEAFF. This chain links TRBV9 with TRBJ1-1; tentatively, D is TRBD1 (5 bases). V lost 0 bases, J lost 5 bases, and 8 bases lay in between. CDR1 and CDR2 (germline): SGDLS, YYNGEE. This CDR3 contains 13 residues.

The chain joins TRBV7-6 to TRBJ1-2; weak D call: TRBD1 (6 bases). From germline, CDR1 is SGHVS and CDR2 FNYEAQ. V was shortened by 2 bases and J by 2 bases, with 15 bases between the two germline ends. The CDR3 consists of 16 residues. CDR3 loop: CASSLNAGGRNYGYTF. CDR3 DNA sequence: TGTGCCAGCAGCTTAAACGCCGGGGGGCGGAACTATGGCTACACCTTC. Supplemented by reference TRBV7-6 and TRBJ1-2, the full variable domain reads GAGVSQSPRYKVTKRGQDVALRCDPISGHVSLYWYRQALGQGPEFLTYFNYEAQQDKSGLPNDRFSAERPEGSISTLTIQRTEQRDSAMYRCASSLNAGGRNYGYTFGSGTRLTVV.

In the case of this clonotype: A junction boundary mismatches the germline segment, possibly from a read error. V and J are TRBV27 and TRBJ2-1; 14 positions agree with TRBD2. Germline V lookup: CDR1 MNHEY, CDR2 SMNVEV (reference sequence). The CDR3 length is 13 residues. CDR3 sequence: CASSLQPGLAGEF. The CDR3 region has the DNA TGTGCCAGCAGTCTCCAGCCGGGACTAGCGGGAGAGTTC.

V is TRBV6-1 and J is TRBJ1-1; 7 bases are a match to TRBD1. From germline, CDR1 is MNHNS and CDR2 SASEGT. CDR3 length: 14 residues. With 6 bases clipped from V and 4 bases from J, the junction kept 8 bases outside the gene matches. Written as DNA, the CDR3 is TGTGCCAGCAGAACGGGACAGCCAAGCACTGAAGCTTTCTTT. It codes for CASRTGQPSTEAFF.

This clonotype appeared a single time. The chain joins TRBV14 to TRBJ2-3; 14 bases are a match to TRBD2. The germline gives CDR1 SGHDN, CDR2 FVKESK. The trim removed 1 base at V and 0 bases at J, leaving 6 bases unmatched. CDR3 size: 19 residues. The CDR3 loop reads CASSQGGLAGGSSTDTQYF. The CDR3 DNA follows: TGTGCCAGCAGCCAAGGCGGACTAGCGGGGGGATCTAGCACAGATACGCAGTATTTT.

The genes are TRBV5-6 and TRBJ2-7; perhaps TRBD1 as D (6 bases). Trimming left V 7 bases short and J 1 base short, with 12 bases between. From germline, CDR1 is SGHDT and CDR2 YYEEEE. This CDR3 has 13 residues. CDR3 protein: CASAIQGSYEQYF. CDR3 nucleotides: TGTGCCAGCGCAATTCAGGGGTCCTACGAGCAGTACTTC.

This chain links TRBV6-2 or TRBV6-3 with TRBJ2-2; D may be TRBD2 (5 bases). Germline CDR1 is MNHEY and CDR2 is SVGEGT. Between the trimmed V and J ends, which lost 6 bases and 3 bases, there was a span of 11 bases. The CDR3 spans 14 residues. The CDR3 spells CASRPLGDTGELFF. DNA of the CDR3: TGTGCCAGCAGGCCACTCGGGGACACCGGGGAGCTGTTTTTT.

The rearrangement links TRBV18 to TRBJ1-4; TRBD1 matches at 8 bases. The V gene end was trimmed by 2 bases and the J gene end by 6 bases; junction bases not matched to a gene: 2. CDR1 is KGHSH, CDR2 LQKENI, per germline. This CDR3 region has 14 residues. CDR3 in amino acids: CASSPNRGDEKLFF. Written as DNA, the CDR3 is TGTGCCAGCTCACCAAACAGGGGGGATGAAAAACTGTTTTTT.

CDR3 sequence reads: CSVGTLQGISGYTF. In DNA form, the CDR3 reads TGCAGCGTGGGGACCCTACAGGGAATCTCTGGCTACACCTTC. The chain combines TRBV29-1 with TRBJ1-2, with TRBD1 as a possible D gene (6 bases). CDR1 SQVTM and CDR2 ANQGSEA come from the germline V gene. The CDR3 is 14 amino acids. V was shortened by 6 bases and J by 7 bases, with 21 bases between the two germline ends.

The V gene is TRBV5-6, the J gene TRBJ1-2, with 8 bases identical to TRBD1. The length of the CDR3 is 15 residues. The germline V gene encodes CDR1 SGHDT and CDR2 YYEEEE. After removal of 0 bases from V and 7 bases from J, the junction contained 8 bases not matched to a gene. The CDR3: CASSLVAGGASGYTF. As DNA, the CDR3 is TGTGCCAGCAGCTTGGTTGCAGGGGGCGCATCTGGCTACACCTTC.

CDR3 region: CSVSATGKYGYTF. DNA for the CDR3: TGCAGTGTGTCAGCAACAGGGAAATATGGCTACACCTTC. The chain recombines TRBV20-1 with TRBJ1-2; a possible D gene is TRBD1 (6 bases). Germline assignment: CDR1 DFQATT and CDR2 SNEGSKA (reference sequence). CDR3 size: 13 residues. Deletions cut 7 bases from V and 5 bases from J, with 17 bases between.

This clonotype was detected only a few times. V and J are TRBV5-4 and TRBJ1-6; TRBD1 aligns across 11 bases. The germline V gene encodes CDR1 SGHNT and CDR2 YYREEE (reference sequence). The CDR3 runs 16 residues. V was clipped by 3 bases and J by 9 bases; unmatched bases: 8. CDR3 in DNA: TGTGCCAGCAGCTGGGAAGGACAGGGGGCGGGTTCACCCCTCCACTTT. Translated: CASSWEGQGAGSPLHF.

The rearrangement joins TRBV20-1 to TRBJ2-7, with 12 bases matching TRBD1. The V gene end was trimmed by 3 bases and the J gene end by 5 bases; junction bases not matched to a gene: 14. CDR3 length: 17 amino acids. The germline gives CDR1 DFQATT, CDR2 SNEGSKA (reference sequence). The CDR3 DNA is TGCAGTGCTAGCCCGGGGGACAGGGGGCCTGGTTCCCACGAGCAGTACTTC. Translated: CSASPGDRGPGSHEQYF.

The chain combines TRBV7-2 with TRBJ1-1, with D perhaps matching TRBD1 (6 bases). This CDR3 contains 13 residues. V was trimmed by 5 bases and J by 5 bases, leaving 12 bases between them. Germline V gene sequence: CDR1 SGHTA, CDR2 FQGNSA. CDR3 nucleotides: TGTGCCAGCAGCGTCTCCAGGGGTACTGAAGCTTTCTTT. This gives the protein CASSVSRGTEAFF.

The genes are TRBV19 and TRBJ2-7; 12 positions agree with TRBD2. Germline assignment: CDR1 LNHDA and CDR2 SQIVND (reference sequence). CDR3 length: 14 residues. V gave up 6 bases and J gave up 2 bases; unmatched junction bases: 2. CDR3 residues: CASRTSGSTYEQYF. The CDR3 nucleotides are TGTGCCAGTAGGACTAGCGGGAGTACCTACGAGCAGTACTTC. Looking up the rest from reference TRBV19 and TRBJ2-7 gives the full variable domain: DGGITQSPKYLFRKEGQNVTLSCEQNLNHDAMYWYRQDPGQGLRLIYYSQIVNDFQKGDIAEGYSVSREKKESFPLTVTSAQKNPTAFYLCASRTSGSTYEQYFGPGTRLTVT.

The chain employs TRBV30 and TRBJ2-5, with D possibly called TRBD1 or TRBD2 (5 bases each). Germline assignment: CDR1 GTSNPN and CDR2 SVGIG (reference sequence). The CDR3 runs 14 residues. The V end was cut by 3 bases, the J end by 5 bases, with 16 bases between. For the CDR3, the DNA is TGTGCCTGGAGGGGGGAAGGTCGGAGGGAGACCCAGTACTTC. Protein: CAWRGEGRRETQYF.

The chain uses TRBV7-2 and TRBJ2-1; D remains unclear. This CDR3 has 15 residues. V was shortened by 1 base and J by 0 bases, with 7 bases between the two germline ends. The germline CDR1 and CDR2 sequences are SGHTA and FQGNSA. The chain's CDR3 is CASSLGVGSYNEQFF. For the CDR3, the DNA is TGTGCCAGCAGCTTAGGGGTTGGCTCCTACAATGAGCAGTTCTTC.

This clonotype turned up a few times. This rearrangement joins TRBV20-1 to TRBJ1-3; 7 bases agree with TRBD1. Germline CDR1 and CDR2: DFQATT and SNEGSKA (reference sequence). Germline trimming cut 1 base from V and 2 bases from J; bases unmatched to any gene: 8. This CDR3 contains 16 residues. CDR3 sequence: CSARVTGQGTGNTIYF. The CDR3 DNA sequence: TGCAGTGCTAGAGTGACAGGGCAGGGCACTGGAAACACCATATATTTT.

The V gene is TRBV20-1, the J gene TRBJ1-5, with D perhaps TRBD1 (5 bases). The CDR3 covers 17 residues. Per the germline V gene, CDR1 is DFQATT and CDR2 is SNEGSKA (reference sequence). Trimming cost V 4 bases and J 3 bases, with 22 bases left between them. The CDR3 region is CSAMVHKGSAHNQPQHF. The CDR3 DNA is TGCAGTGCTATGGTACATAAGGGGTCGGCACACAATCAGCCCCAGCATTTT.

The chain employs TRBV20-1 and TRBJ1-2; D is perhaps TRBD1 (5 bases). The CDR3 covers 15 residues. Trimming cost V 5 bases and J 5 bases, with 21 bases left between them. Germline values: CDR1 DFQATT, CDR2 SNEGSKA (reference sequence). CDR3 coding DNA: TGCAGTGCTCGCGAGAGAGGGGAGTACCAATATGGCTACACCTTC. It is translated as CSARERGEYQYGYTF.

This chain connects TRBV27 to TRBJ1-2, with TRBD1 matching 8 bases. From germline, CDR1 is MNHEY and CDR2 SMNVEV (reference sequence). Germline trimming cut 5 bases from V and 2 bases from J; bases unmatched to any gene: 7. The CDR3 contains 15 residues. CDR3 region: CASSPLTGENYGYTF. CDR3 bases: TGTGCCAGCAGTCCTCTGACAGGGGAGAACTATGGCTACACCTTC.

This clonotype was seen a few times. This chain joins TRBV27 and TRBJ2-2; TRBD2 matches 9 bases. V lost 5 bases and J lost 3; bases outside the gene matches: 10. The germline gives CDR1 MNHEY, CDR2 SMNVEV (reference sequence). This CDR3 spans 17 amino acids. CDR3 in DNA: TGTGCCAGCAGTCAAATGCGGGGGGGACATGACACCGGGGAGCTGTTTTTT. The encoded protein is CASSQMRGGHDTGELFF.

This chain links TRBV12-3 or TRBV12-4 with TRBJ1-1; the D is unclear. The CDR3 consists of 15 residues. Trimming shortened V by 6 bases and J by 0 bases, and 14 bases separated the two germline ends. The CDR3 loop is CASSMKGDMNTEAFF. The CDR3 nucleotides read TGTGCCAGCAGCATGAAGGGAGACATGAACACTGAAGCTTTCTTT.

CDR3 region: CASTSSVANEQFF. The CDR3, as DNA: TGTGCCAGCACCTCATCGGTAGCTAATGAGCAGTTCTTC. The chain combines TRBV7-2 with TRBJ2-1; no definite D call. The CDR3 sequence is 13 residues long. CDR1 and CDR2 (germline): SGHTA, FQGNSA. The V gene lost 7 bases and the J gene lost 7 bases, with 14 bases spanning the gap.

The rearrangement links TRBV6-2 or TRBV6-3 to TRBJ1-5; D unclear. The CDR3 consists of 14 residues. Per germline, CDR1 MNHEY and CDR2 SVGEGT. Trimming removed 0 bases at V and 0 bases at J, with 3 bases between. The CDR3 region has the DNA TGTGCCAGCAGTTACTCACCTAGCAATCAGCCCCAGCATTTT. This gives the protein CASSYSPSNQPQHF.

The chain combines TRBV5-1 with TRBJ2-5; TRBD1 aligns across 7 bases. Germline CDR1 SGHRS, CDR2 YFSETQ. Trimming took 4 bases from V and 2 from J; bases not matched to a gene: 5. The CDR3 contains 14 residues. CDR3 sequence (DNA): TGCGCCAGCAGCCTAGGGGACAGTCAAGAGACCCAGTACTTC. Its protein product is CASSLGDSQETQYF.

This rearrangement joins TRBV19 to TRBJ2-1; 10 nucleotides align to TRBD2. The CDR3 is made up of 15 amino acids. Germline V gives CDR1 LNHDA, CDR2 SQIVND (reference sequence). V lost 2 bases, J lost 6 bases, and 4 bases stayed unmatched. The CDR3 DNA is TGTGCCAGTAGTATATCGGCTAGCGGGGGCAATGAGCAGTTCTTC. Translating gives CASSISASGGNEQFF.

V and J are TRBV20-1 and TRBJ1-5; no clear D gene. Germline-derived CDR1 and CDR2 are DFQATT and SNEGSKA (reference sequence). Trimming shortened V by 6 bases and J by 4 bases, and 16 bases separated the two germline ends. The CDR3 runs to 14 residues. The CDR3 DNA is TGCAGTGCAATGGGCCCTCGAGGGAATCAGCCCCAGCATTTT. This sequence encodes CSAMGPRGNQPQHF.

This clonotype was observed once. V and J are TRBV19 and TRBJ2-3, with D tentatively TRBD2 (5 bases). This CDR3 has 12 amino acids. Germline lookup yields CDR1 LNHDA and CDR2 SQIVND (reference sequence). Trimming pared 3 bases from V and 5 bases from J, leaving 6 bases between. The CDR3 loop is CASSIEGDTQYF. The CDR3 region has the DNA TGTGCCAGTAGTATTGAGGGAGATACGCAGTATTTT.